This T cell receptor (beta chain) comes out of a study of shared clonotypes between healthy human individuals. Assay used: immunoSEQ multiplex PCR; TCRdb lists only in-frame clones, some missing. This table holds 2 million to 2.5 million clones, more than 80% found once. The clonotype was recovered from a man between 18 and 29 years old in good health. Some clones in this sample may be carry-over from other donors' samples. Sequenced: naive CD4+ T cells from PBMCs. The subset was: CD45RA+ positively selected.

This chain's CDR3 is CASSFGPTGGGELFF. The CDR3 DNA reads TGCGCCAGCAGCTTTGGGCCGACCGGGGGCGGGGAGCTGTTTTTT. The V gene is TRBV5-1, the J gene TRBJ2-2; maybe TRBD2 (6 bases). The germline gives CDR1 SGHRS, CDR2 YFSETQ. Between the trimmed V and J ends, which lost 2 bases and 7 bases, there was a span of 15 bases. The CDR3 consists of 15 residues.